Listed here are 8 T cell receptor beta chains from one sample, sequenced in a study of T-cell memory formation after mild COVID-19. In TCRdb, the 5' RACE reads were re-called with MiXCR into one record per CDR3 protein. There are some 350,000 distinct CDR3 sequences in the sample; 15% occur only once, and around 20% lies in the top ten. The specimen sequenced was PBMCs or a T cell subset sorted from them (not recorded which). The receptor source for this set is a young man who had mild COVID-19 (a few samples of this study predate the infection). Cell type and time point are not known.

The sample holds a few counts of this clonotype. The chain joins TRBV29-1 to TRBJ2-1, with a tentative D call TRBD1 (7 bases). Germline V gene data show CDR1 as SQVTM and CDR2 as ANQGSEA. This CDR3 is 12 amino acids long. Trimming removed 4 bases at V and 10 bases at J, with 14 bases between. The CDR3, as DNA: TGCAGCGTTGGCGGGGAGACAGGGGAGCAGTTCTTC. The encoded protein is CSVGGETGEQFF.

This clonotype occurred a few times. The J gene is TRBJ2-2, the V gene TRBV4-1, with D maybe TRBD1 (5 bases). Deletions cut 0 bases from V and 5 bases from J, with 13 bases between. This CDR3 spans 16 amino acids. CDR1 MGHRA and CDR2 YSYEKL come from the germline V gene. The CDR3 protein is CASSQDQGSSTGELFF. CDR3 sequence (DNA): TGCGCCAGCAGCCAAGATCAGGGCAGCTCAACCGGGGAGCTGTTTTTT.

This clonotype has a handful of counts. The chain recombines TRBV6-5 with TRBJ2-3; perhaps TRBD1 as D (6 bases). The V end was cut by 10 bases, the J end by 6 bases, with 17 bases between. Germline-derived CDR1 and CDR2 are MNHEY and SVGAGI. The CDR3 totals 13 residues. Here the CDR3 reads CATVLTGSDTQYF. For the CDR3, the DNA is TGTGCCACCGTCCTTACAGGGTCCGATACGCAGTATTTT.

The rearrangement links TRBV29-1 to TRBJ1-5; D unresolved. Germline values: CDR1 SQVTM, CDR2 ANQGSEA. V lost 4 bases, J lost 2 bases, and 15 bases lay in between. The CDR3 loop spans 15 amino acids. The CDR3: CSVADGWLGNQPQHF. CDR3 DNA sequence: TGCAGCGTTGCCGACGGCTGGCTAGGCAATCAGCCCCAGCATTTT.

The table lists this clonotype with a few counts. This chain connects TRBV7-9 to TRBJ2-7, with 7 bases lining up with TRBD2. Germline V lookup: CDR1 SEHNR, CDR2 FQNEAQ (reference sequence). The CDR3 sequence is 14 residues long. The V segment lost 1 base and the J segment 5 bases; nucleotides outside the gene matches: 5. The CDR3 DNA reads TGTGCCAGCAGCTTAGGGGAGGGGAACCACGAGCAGTACTTC. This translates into CASSLGEGNHEQYF.

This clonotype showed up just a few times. The CDR3 DNA reads as TGTGCCAGCAGTTTGGGTGGAGACATCTACGAGCAGTACTTC. Translation: CASSLGGDIYEQYF. The rearrangement links TRBV12-3 or TRBV12-4 to TRBJ2-7; no clear D gene. The CDR3 runs 14 residues. The V gene lost 3 bases and the J gene lost 3 bases, with 12 bases spanning the gap.

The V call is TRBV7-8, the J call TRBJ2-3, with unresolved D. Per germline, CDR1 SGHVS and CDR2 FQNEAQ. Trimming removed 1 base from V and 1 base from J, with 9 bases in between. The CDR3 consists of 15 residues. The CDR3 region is CASSLGWAGTDTQYF. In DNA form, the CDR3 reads TGTGCCAGCAGCTTAGGTTGGGCAGGCACAGATACGCAGTATTTT.

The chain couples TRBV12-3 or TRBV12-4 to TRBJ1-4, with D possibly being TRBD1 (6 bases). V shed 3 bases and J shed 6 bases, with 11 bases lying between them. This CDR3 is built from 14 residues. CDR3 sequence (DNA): TGTGCCAGCAGTTTGCGGGGGCCAGATGAAAAACTGTTTTTT. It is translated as CASSLRGPDEKLFF.